The entry that follows covers one TCR beta chain sequence. Its target is not known. TCRdb's table, derived via immunoSEQ multiplex PCR, lists solely in-frame clones and lacks some. The sample lists over 110,000 clones, roughly 85% seen once, with around 5% in the top ten. J was trimmed by 4 bases and V by 6 bases; bases with no gene match: 9. This CDR3 region has 14 residues. Germline values: CDR1 LNHDA, CDR2 SQIVND (reference sequence). This entry comes from a study of Ad26.COV2.S vaccination and SARS-CoV-2 variants. Regarding the study as a whole: Breadth measured for non-spike TCRs was similar across vaccine and placebo recipients. Vaccinated individuals (as opposed to placebo recipients) had higher spike-specific TCR breadth.

The clonotype was recovered from a human donor who had recovered from COVID-19. Source: peripheral blood, taken after recovery from COVID-19. The chain recombines TRBV19 with TRBJ2-7, with 7 nucleotides matching TRBD1. CDR3 DNA: TGTGCCAGTAGCCCCCGGGGACAGTTATACGAGCAGTACTTC. This gives the protein CASSPRGQLYEQYF.